A selection of T cell receptor beta chains follows, all from one sample in a study of T cells in Graves' hyperthyroidism and ophthalmopathy. Via MiXCR, TCRdb re-called the multiplex PCR reads, giving one row per CDR3 protein. The table has 500,000 to 750,000 distinct CDR3 sequences, around 46% seen once. The sample comprised peripheral blood or thyroid tissue (not recorded which). These receptors were obtained from a woman younger than 35 with Graves' hyperthyroidism. Both conserved end residues are part of each CDR3.

TRBJ1-2 | TRBV29-1 | CSVGQGVYYGYTF
TRBJ2-7 | TRBV10-3 | CAISRDRGNSEQYF
TRBJ2-3 | TRBV6-4 | CASSDSLGNTDTQYF
TRBJ1-3 | TRBV20-1 | CSARVGTGHTIYF
TRBJ2-7 | TRBV11-2 | CASSPINRDRGKSYEQYF
TRBJ2-2 | TRBV20-1 | CSAPWVASESGTGELFF
TRBJ1-1 | TRBV4-1 | CASSRAQGAGTEAFF
TRBJ1-1 | TRBV7-3 | CASSLGPGSEAFF
TRBJ1-2 | TRBV29-1 | CSVVNSDNYGYTF
TRBJ1-3 | TRBV20-1 | CSAVDRVRGLTSSGNTIYF
TRBJ2-5 | TRBV7-2 | CASSLRREGSSETQYF